Listed below are T cell receptor beta chains from one sample, sequenced in a study of shared clonotypes between healthy human individuals. The method was immunoSEQ multiplex PCR; TCRdb's version includes in-frame clones alone and lacks a portion of them. The table includes about 1.5 million clones, over 95% detected once. The source material was naive CD4+ T cells sorted from blood. Receptors were obtained from a man aged 25 to 40 in good health. The CDR3 runs from the conserved cysteine through the conserved F or W. The order of the fields is J gene, V gene, CDR3 protein.

j_call: TRBJ2-7; v_call: TRBV19; cdr3_aa: CASRGEAVGYEQYF
j_call: TRBJ1-1; v_call: TRBV19; cdr3_aa: CASSAGSVLLNTEAFF
j_call: TRBJ2-7; v_call: TRBV19; cdr3_aa: CASSTRDPSVEQYF
j_call: TRBJ2-7; v_call: TRBV28; cdr3_aa: CASSSLAVSYEQYF
j_call: TRBJ2-7; v_call: TRBV9; cdr3_aa: CASSPSGSYEQYF
j_call: TRBJ1-1; v_call: TRBV10-1; cdr3_aa: CASSESGRPEAFF
j_call: TRBJ1-1; v_call: TRBV29-1; cdr3_aa: CSVSLLTPRTGNTEAFF
j_call: TRBJ1-1; v_call: TRBV5-1; cdr3_aa: CASSLPGRDTEAFF
j_call: TRBJ2-7; v_call: TRBV6-5; cdr3_aa: CASSNHRYEQYF
j_call: TRBJ2-1; v_call: TRBV10-3; cdr3_aa: CAISSSSEQFF
j_call: TRBJ2-7; v_call: TRBV10-3; cdr3_aa: CAISGLRMADEQYF
j_call: TRBJ1-1; v_call: TRBV7-9; cdr3_aa: CASSLETGAEAFF
j_call: TRBJ2-3; v_call: TRBV10-1; cdr3_aa: CATRSADTQYF
j_call: TRBJ2-3; v_call: TRBV28; cdr3_aa: CASTRLSGLDTQYF
j_call: TRBJ2-3; v_call: TRBV9; cdr3_aa: CASSSLVPDTQYF
j_call: TRBJ2-1; v_call: TRBV4-3; cdr3_aa: CASSQELAGGYNEQFF
j_call: TRBJ1-5; v_call: TRBV7-8; cdr3_aa: CASSPTDRGRNQPQHF